The clone carrying this TCR beta chain was seen only once. Its antigen is still unknown. Additional DNA sequences in this sample encode the identical CDR3. These data originate in a study of shared clonotypes between healthy human individuals. Naive CD8 cells lacked CD45RO and underwent positive selection for CCR7, leaving out terminally differentiated effector memory CD45RA+ cells. Across several immunoSEQ plates, the genomic DNA of each subset was split evenly. Method: immunoSEQ multiplex PCR; TCRdb's copy keeps in-frame clones and lacks some. The sample includes 1.5 million to 2.5 million clones, about 95% of them seen just once. The study, taken as a whole, reports: The small donor group covered limited genetic and exposure diversity. Sequencing depth was a factor that was expected to affect clonotype sharing among donors.

Trimming shortened V by 2 bases and J by 2 bases, and 10 bases separated the two germline ends. The CDR3 sequence is 14 residues long. CDR1 is MDHEN and CDR2 is SYDVKM in the germline V gene. The sample comprised naive CD8+ T cells sorted from blood. This sequence originates from a man younger than 35 in good health. The rearrangement uses TRBV28 and TRBJ2-7; TRBD2 might be the D (5 bases). CDR3 residues: CASSLSGTTYEQYF. DNA for the CDR3: TGTGCCAGCAGTTTAAGCGGCACGACCTACGAGCAGTACTTC.